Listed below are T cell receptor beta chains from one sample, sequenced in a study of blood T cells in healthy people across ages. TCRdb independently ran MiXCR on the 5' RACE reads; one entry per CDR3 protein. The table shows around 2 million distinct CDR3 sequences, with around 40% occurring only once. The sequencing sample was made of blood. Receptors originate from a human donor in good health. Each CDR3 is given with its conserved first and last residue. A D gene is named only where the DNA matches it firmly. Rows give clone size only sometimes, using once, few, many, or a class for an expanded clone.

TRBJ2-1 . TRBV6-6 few TGTGCCAGCACACCCGAGGGGGACAAGAAGTTCTTC CASTPEGDKKFF
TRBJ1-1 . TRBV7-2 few TGTGCCAGCAGACTAGGGCAGGGGAACACTGAAGCTTTCTTT CASRLGQGNTEAFF
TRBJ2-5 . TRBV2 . TGTGCCAGCAGCCTTGGACAGCCAGAGACCCAGTACTTC CASSLGQPETQYF
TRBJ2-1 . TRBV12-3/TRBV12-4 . TGTGCCAGCAGCCCGAGGGGGTTTCGGCAGTTCTTC CASSPRGFRQFF
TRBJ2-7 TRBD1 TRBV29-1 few TGCAGCGTTGGGCCCGGGACAGGGACGGGCGAGCAGTACTTC CSVGPGTGTGEQYF
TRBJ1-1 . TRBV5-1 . TGCGCCAGCAGCTTGGGGGTCGTGGAGGACACTGAAGCTTTCTTT CASSLGVVEDTEAFF
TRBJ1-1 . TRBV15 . TGTGCCACCAGCAGAGAAGACACTGAAGCTTTCTTT CATSREDTEAFF
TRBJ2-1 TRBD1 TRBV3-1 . TGTGCCAGCAGCCGGGGACAGGGAACCTCTCAGTTCTTC CASSRGQGTSQFF
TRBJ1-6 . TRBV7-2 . TGTGCCAGCAGCTTAGGGGGGCGGACCCTCCACTTT CASSLGGRTLHF
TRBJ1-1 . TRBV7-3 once TGTGCCAGCAGCTTAATGTCCGGCCCCACTGAAGCTTTCTTT CASSLMSGPTEAFF
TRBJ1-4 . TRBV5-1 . TGCGCCAGTAGCGTGACAGGTCCAAATGAAAAACTGTTTTTT CASSVTGPNEKLFF
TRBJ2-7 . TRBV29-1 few TGCAGCGTTGTATTCGTCGAGCAGTACTTC CSVVFVEQYF
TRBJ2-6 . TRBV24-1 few TGTGCCACCAGTGATCCTTACGGGACTCCGAGCGTCGGCGGGGCCAACGTCCTGACTTTC CATSDPYGTPSVGGANVLTF
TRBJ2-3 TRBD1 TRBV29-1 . TGCAGCGTTGGACAGGGGGCGAGCGAAGATACGCAGTATTTT CSVGQGASEDTQYF
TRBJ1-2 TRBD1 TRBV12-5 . TGTGCTAGTGGTTTGACCCCCGACAGGGCCCACTACACCTTC CASGLTPDRAHYTF
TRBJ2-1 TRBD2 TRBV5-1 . TGCGCCAGCAGCCCCCGGCGAGGCGGGGGGGACATTGGGCAGTTCTTC CASSPRRGGGDIGQFF
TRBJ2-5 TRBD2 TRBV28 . TGTGCCAGCAGTCCGGGACTAGCAACCCAAGAGACCCAGTACTTC CASSPGLATQETQYF
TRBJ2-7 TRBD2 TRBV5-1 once TGCGCCAGCAGCCACGGGGGGGTCCCGGCCTACGAGCAGTACTTC CASSHGGVPAYEQYF
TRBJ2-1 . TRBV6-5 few TGTGCCAGCAGTATAGAGCAGCCCTACAATGAGCAGTTCTTC CASSIEQPYNEQFF
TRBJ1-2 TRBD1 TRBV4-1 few TGCGCCAGCAGCCCTATCGGGGACAGTAATAGTATCTATGGCTACACCTTC CASSPIGDSNSIYGYTF
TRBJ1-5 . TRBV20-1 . TGCAGTGCTACTCTAGGAAACAATCAGCCCCAGCATTTT CSATLGNNQPQHF
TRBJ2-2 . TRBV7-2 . TGTGCCAGCAGGAAGGACGGCAGCACCGGGGAGCTGTTTTTT CASRKDGSTGELFF
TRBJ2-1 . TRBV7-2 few TGTGCCAGCAGCTTAACCGACACAGGTTACAATGAGCAGTTCTTC CASSLTDTGYNEQFF
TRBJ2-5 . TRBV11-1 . TGTGCCAGCAGCTCCTCCCGGGCAGCAGAGACCCAGTACTTC CASSSSRAAETQYF
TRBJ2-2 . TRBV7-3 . TGTGCCAGCAGCCACAATGGCGGGGAGCTGTTTTTT CASSHNGGELFF
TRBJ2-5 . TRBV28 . TGTGCCAGCACCAAATTCAGTGAGGGGGTAGAGACCCAGTACTTC CASTKFSEGVETQYF
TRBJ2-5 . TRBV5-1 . TGCGCCAGCAGCCTACGACCATTGGGACAAACTACGAATATGGAGCAGTACTTC CASSLRPLGQTTNMEQYF
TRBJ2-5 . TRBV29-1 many TGCAGCGTGGACCTTGCGGGTGGAGAGACCCAGTACTTC CSVDLAGGETQYF
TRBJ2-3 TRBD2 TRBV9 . TGTGCCAGCAGCGTAGGCCCTAGCGGGGGGGTTGATACGCAGTATTTT CASSVGPSGGVDTQYF